What follows is one T cell receptor beta chain and its context. In the source study's methods: From reference gene primer amplification, estimates of nucleated cell counts were derived. TCRdb keeps only in-frame clones here, not all; method: immunoSEQ multiplex PCR. V and J calls and clone size come straight from that table; D and trimming were deduced from the DNA. Of roughly 260,000 clones listed, more than 75% were seen once; the top ten hold less than 3%. This record comes from a study of blood T cell repertoires in COVID-19. Across the study: Acute-phase and convalescent COVID-19 samples originated in the United States, Italy and Spain. T cells, B-cell-depleted T cells, or PBMCs supplied cDNA or gDNA.

Per germline, CDR1 ENHRY and CDR2 SYGVKD. The CDR3 runs 14 residues. J was trimmed by 8 bases and V by 4 bases; bases with no gene match: 8. The sample was peripheral blood. The receptor comes from a woman aged 45-60 years with acute or convalescent COVID-19. The V and J genes are TRBV10-3 and TRBJ1-2, with TRBD1 matching 9 bases. CDR3 nucleotides: TGTGCCATCAGTGGGACAGGGGATCTCGGCGGCTACACCTTC. This gives the protein CAISGTGDLGGYTF.